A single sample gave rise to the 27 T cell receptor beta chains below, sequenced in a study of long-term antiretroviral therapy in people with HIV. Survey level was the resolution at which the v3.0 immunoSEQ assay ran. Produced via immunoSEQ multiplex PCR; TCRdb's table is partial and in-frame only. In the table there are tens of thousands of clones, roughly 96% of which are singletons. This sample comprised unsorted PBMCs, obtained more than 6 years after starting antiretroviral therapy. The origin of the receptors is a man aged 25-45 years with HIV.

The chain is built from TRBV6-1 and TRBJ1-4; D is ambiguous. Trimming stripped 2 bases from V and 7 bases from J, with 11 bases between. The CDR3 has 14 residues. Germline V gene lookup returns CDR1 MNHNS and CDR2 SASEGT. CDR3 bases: TGTGCCAGCAGTGAAAAGGTGGATGTTGAAAAACTGTTTTTT. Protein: CASSEKVDVEKLFF.

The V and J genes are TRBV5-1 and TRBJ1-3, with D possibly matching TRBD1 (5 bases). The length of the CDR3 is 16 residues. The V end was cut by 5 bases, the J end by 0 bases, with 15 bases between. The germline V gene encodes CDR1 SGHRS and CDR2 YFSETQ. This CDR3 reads CASSGGMSVSGNTIYF. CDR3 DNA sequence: TGCGCCAGCAGTGGGGGTATGTCCGTCTCTGGAAACACCATATATTTT.

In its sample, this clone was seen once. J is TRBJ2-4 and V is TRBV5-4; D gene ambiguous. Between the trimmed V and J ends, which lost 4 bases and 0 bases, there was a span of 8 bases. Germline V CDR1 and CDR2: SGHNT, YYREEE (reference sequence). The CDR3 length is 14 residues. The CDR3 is CASSLNIAKNIQYF. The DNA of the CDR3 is TGTGCCAGCAGCCTAAATATAGCCAAAAACATTCAGTACTTC. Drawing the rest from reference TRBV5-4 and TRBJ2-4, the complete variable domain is ETGVTQSPTHLIKTRGQQVTLRCSSQSGHNTVSWYQQALGQGPQFIFQYYREEENGRGNFPPRFSGLQFPNYSSELNVNALELDDSALYLCASSLNIAKNIQYFGAGTRLSVL.

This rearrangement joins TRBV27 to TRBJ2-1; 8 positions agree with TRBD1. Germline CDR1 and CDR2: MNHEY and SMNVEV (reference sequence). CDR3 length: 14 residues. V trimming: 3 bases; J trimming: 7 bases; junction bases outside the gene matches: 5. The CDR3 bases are TGTGCCAGCAGTTTTTCGACAGGGGCTAATGAGCAGTTCTTC. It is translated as CASSFSTGANEQFF.

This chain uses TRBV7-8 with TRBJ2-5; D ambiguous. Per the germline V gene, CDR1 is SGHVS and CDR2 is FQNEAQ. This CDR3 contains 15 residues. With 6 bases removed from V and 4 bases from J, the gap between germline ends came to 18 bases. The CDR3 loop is CASSLGWMTPETQYF. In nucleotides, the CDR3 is TGTGCCAGCAGTCTAGGGTGGATGACCCCAGAGACCCAGTACTTC. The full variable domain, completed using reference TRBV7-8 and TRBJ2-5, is GAGVSQSPRYKVAKRGQDVALRCDPISGHVSLFWYQQALGQGPEFLTYFQNEAQLDKSGLPSDRFFAERPEGSVSTLKIQRTQQEDSAVYLCASSLGWMTPETQYFGPGTRLLVL.

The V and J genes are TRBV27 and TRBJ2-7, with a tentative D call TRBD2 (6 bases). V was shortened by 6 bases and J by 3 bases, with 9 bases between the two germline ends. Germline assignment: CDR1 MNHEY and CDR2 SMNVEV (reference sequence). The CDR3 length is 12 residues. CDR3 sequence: CASRTAGYEQYF. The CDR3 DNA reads TGTGCCAGCAGGACAGCGGGCTACGAGCAGTACTTC.

CDR3 bases: TGTGCCTGGACCCCTGACAGGGGGTACGGAAACACCATATATTTT. Translation gives CAWTPDRGYGNTIYF. J is TRBJ1-3 and V is TRBV30; 9 bases fit TRBD1. Germline V gene data show CDR1 as GTSNPN and CDR2 as SVGIG (reference sequence). The CDR3 extends over 15 amino acids. With 4 bases clipped from V and 4 bases from J, the junction kept 8 bases outside the gene matches. The full variable domain, rest sourced from reference TRBV30 and TRBJ1-3, is SQTIHQWPATLVQPVGSPLSLECTVEGTSNPNLYWYRQAAGRGLQLLFYSVGIGQISSEVPQNLSASRPQDRQFILSSKKLLLSDSGFYLCAWTPDRGYGNTIYFGEGSWLTVV.

The CDR3 nucleotides read TGTGCCAGCAGTTTGTACAGGGCGGGGGAGGGGGAGCAGTACTTC. Translated, it gives CASSLYRAGEGEQYF. The chain carries TRBV27 and TRBJ2-7; D may be TRBD2 (7 bases). The CDR3 has 15 amino acids. Germline V CDR1 and CDR2: MNHEY, SMNVEV (reference sequence). V was cut by 3 bases and J by 7 bases, with 19 bases left in between.

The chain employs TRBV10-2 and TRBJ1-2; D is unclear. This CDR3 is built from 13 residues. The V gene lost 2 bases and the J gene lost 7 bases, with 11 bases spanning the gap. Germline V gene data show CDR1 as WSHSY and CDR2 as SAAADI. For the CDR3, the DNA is TGCGCCAGCAGTGAGGTGATAAGGTTTGGCTACACCTTC. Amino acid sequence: CASSEVIRFGYTF.

The CDR3 DNA follows: TGTGCCAGCAGCCGTGTCGGAAATACGCAGTATTTT. The encoded protein is CASSRVGNTQYF. The J gene is TRBJ2-3, the V gene TRBV11-2, with D uncertain. In germline, CDR1 is SGHAT, CDR2 FQNNGV. V was trimmed by 5 bases and J by 7 bases, leaving 10 bases between them. The CDR3 consists of 12 residues.

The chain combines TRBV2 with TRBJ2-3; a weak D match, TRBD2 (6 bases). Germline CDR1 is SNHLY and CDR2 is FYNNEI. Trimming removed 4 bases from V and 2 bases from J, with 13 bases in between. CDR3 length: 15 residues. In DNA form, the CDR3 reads TGTGCCAGCAGTGGGATCGGGGGTTACACAGATACGCAGTATTTT. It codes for CASSGIGGYTDTQYF.

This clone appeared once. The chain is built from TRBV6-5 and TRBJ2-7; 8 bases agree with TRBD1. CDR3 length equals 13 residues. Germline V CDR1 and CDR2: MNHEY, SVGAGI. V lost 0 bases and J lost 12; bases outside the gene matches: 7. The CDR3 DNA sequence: TGTGCCAGCAGTTACTCGATGACAGGGGAAATGTACTTC. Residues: CASSYSMTGEMYF.

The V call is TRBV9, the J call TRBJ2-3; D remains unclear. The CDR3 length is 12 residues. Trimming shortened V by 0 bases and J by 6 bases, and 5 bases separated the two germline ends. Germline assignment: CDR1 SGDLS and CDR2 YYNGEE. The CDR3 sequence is CASSVEADTQYF. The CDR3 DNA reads TGTGCCAGCAGCGTAGAGGCCGATACGCAGTATTTT.

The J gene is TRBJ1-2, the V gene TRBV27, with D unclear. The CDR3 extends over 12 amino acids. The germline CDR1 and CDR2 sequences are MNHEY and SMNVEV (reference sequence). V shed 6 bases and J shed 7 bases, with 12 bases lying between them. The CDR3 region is CASRGVFGGYTF. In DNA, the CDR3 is TGTGCCAGCAGAGGCGTTTTCGGTGGCTACACCTTC.

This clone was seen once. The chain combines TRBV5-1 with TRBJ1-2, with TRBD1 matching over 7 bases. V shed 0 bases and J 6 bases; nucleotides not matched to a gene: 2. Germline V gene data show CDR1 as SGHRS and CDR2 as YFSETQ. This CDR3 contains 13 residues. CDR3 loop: CASSLGGGDGYTF. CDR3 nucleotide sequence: TGCGCCAGCAGCTTGGGAGGGGGCGATGGCTACACCTTC.

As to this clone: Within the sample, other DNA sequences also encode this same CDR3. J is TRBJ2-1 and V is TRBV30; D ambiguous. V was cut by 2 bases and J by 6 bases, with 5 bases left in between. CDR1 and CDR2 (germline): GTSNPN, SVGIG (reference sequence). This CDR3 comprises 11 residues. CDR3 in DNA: TGTGCCTGGAGTCCGGGCAATGAGCAGTTCTTC. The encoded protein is CAWSPGNEQFF. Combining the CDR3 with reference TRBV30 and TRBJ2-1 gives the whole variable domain SQTIHQWPATLVQPVGSPLSLECTVEGTSNPNLYWYRQAAGRGLQLLFYSVGIGQISSEVPQNLSASRPQDRQFILSSKKLLLSDSGFYLCAWSPGNEQFFGPGTRLTVL.

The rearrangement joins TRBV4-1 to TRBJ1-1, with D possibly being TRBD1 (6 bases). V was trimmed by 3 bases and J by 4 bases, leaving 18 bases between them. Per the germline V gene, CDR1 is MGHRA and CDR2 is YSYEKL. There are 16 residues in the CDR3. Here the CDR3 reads CASSQNRASGGTEAFF. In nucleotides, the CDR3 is TGCGCCAGCAGCCAGAACAGGGCCTCCGGGGGCACTGAAGCTTTCTTT.

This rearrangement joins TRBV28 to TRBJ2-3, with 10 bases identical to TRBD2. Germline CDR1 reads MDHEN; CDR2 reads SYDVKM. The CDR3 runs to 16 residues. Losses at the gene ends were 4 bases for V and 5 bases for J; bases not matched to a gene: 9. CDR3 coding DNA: TGTGCCAGCAGTTCGAGAGCTAGCGGGAGTCTAGATACGCAGTATTTT. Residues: CASSSRASGSLDTQYF. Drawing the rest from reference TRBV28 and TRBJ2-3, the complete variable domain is DVKVTQSSRYLVKRTGEKVFLECVQDMDHENMFWYRQDPGLGLRLIYFSYDVKMKEKGDIPEGYSVSREKKERFSLILESASTNQTSMYLCASSSRASGSLDTQYFGPGTRLTVL.

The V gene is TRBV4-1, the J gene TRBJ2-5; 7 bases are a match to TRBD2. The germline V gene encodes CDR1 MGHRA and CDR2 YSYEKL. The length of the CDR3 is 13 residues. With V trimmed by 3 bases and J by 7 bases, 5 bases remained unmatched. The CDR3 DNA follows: TGCGCCAGCAGCCATGGGGGGGGAGGGACCCAGTACTTC. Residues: CASSHGGGGTQYF.

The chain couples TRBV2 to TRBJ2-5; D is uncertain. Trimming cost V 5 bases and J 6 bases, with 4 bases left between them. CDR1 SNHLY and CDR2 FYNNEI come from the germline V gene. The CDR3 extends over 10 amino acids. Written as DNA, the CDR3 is TGTGCCAGCAGTATCCAGACCCAGTACTTC. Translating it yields CASSIQTQYF.

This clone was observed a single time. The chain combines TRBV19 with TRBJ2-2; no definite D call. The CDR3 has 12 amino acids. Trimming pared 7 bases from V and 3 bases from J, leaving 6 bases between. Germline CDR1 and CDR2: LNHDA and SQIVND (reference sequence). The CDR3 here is CASTSYTGELFF. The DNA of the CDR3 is TGTGCCAGTACCAGTTACACCGGGGAGCTGTTTTTT.

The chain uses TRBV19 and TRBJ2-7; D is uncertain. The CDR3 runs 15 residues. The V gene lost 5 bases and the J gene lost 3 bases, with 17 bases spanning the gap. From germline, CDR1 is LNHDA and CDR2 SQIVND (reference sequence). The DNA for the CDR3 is TGTGCCAGTAGTGCGGCCGCGGACCCGAACTACGAGCAGTACTTC. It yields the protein CASSAAADPNYEQYF.

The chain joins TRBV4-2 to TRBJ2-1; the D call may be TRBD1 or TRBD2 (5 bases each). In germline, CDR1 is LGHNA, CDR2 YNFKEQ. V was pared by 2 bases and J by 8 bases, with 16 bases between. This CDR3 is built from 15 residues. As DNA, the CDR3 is TGTGCCAGCAGCCAAAGAGGGGCCCAGAGGTATGAGCAGTTCTTC. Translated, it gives CASSQRGAQRYEQFF.

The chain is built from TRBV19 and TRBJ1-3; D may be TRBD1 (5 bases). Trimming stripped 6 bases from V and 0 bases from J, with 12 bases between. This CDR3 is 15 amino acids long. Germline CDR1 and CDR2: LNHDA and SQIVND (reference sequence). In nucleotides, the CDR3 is TGTGCCAGTAGCCCGACGGGGCTCTCTGGAAACACCATATATTTT. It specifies CASSPTGLSGNTIYF.

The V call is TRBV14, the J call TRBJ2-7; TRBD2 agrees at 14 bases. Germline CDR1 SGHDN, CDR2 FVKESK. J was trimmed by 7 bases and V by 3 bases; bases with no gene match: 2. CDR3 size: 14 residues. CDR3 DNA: TGTGCCAGCAGCCAGGGACTAGCGGGAGCGGAGCAGTACTTC. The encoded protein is CASSQGLAGAEQYF.

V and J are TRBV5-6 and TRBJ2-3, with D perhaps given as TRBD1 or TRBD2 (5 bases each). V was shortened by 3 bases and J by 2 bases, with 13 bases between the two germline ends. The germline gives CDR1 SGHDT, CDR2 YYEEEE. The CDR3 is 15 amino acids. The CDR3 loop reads CASSSPGLDTDTQYF. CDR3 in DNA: TGTGCCAGCAGCTCCCCGGGGCTGGACACAGATACGCAGTATTTT.

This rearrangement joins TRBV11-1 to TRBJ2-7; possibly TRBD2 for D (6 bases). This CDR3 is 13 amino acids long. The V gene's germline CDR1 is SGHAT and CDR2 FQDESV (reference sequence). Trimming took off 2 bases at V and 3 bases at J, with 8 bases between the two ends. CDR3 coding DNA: TGTGCCAGCAGCTTATTCGGGAGCTACGAGCAGTACTTC. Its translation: CASSLFGSYEQYF.